A selection of T cell receptor beta chains follows, all from one sample in a study of beta chain features in type 1 diabetes. This table comes from immunoSEQ multiplex PCR, and its TCRdb copy is limited to in-frame clones, with some not included. Among 300,000 to 450,000 clones listed, 10% to 15% were seen once. Sequencing was carried out using naive CD4+ T cells from blood. These TCRs come from a man between 18 and 29 years old in good health. The CDR3 runs from the conserved cysteine through the conserved F or W. D genes are given only for firm matches. Rows may omit the clone size; those that give it use once, few, many or a size class.

J gene	D gene	V gene	clone size	CDR3 protein	CDR3 DNA
TRBJ2-1	.	TRBV2	few	CASSEALQGFF	TGTGCCAGCAGTGAAGCGCTTCAGGGGTTCTTC
TRBJ2-3	.	TRBV29-1	.	CSVEGGDTQYF	TGCAGCGTTGAAGGCGGAGATACGCAGTATTTT
TRBJ1-2	.	TRBV14	.	CASSQGVRGRTENNYGYTF	TGTGCCAGCAGCCAAGGTGTTAGGGGAAGGACAGAGAATAACTATGGCTACACCTTC
TRBJ1-2	TRBD1	TRBV5-1	.	CASSLDGTGFHGYTF	TGCGCCAGCAGCTTGGATGGGACAGGGTTTCATGGCTACACCTTC
TRBJ2-3	.	TRBV14	.	CASSQGFSSTDTQYF	TGTGCCAGCAGCCAAGGGTTTAGCAGCACAGATACGCAGTATTTT
TRBJ2-3	TRBD1	TRBV7-2	.	CASSLVSGGGTDTQYF	TGTGCCAGCAGCTTAGTCTCAGGGGGCGGCACAGATACGCAGTATTTT
TRBJ2-7	TRBD2	TRBV7-3	.	CASSWQGGRSYEQYF	TGTGCCAGCAGCTGGCAGGGCGGGAGGTCCTACGAGCAGTACTTC
TRBJ1-5	.	TRBV28	few	CASSLLAGEIKPQHF	TGTGCCAGCAGTTTGCTGGCAGGGGAGATAAAGCCCCAGCATTTT
TRBJ2-7	TRBD1	TRBV12-5	few	CASGFGTAEEQYF	TGTGCTAGTGGTTTTGGGACAGCGGAAGAGCAGTACTTC
TRBJ2-7	TRBD1	TRBV7-2	few	CASSLVGTGGAGTYEQYF	TGTGCCAGCAGCTTAGTAGGGACAGGGGGCGCAGGGACCTACGAGCAGTACTTC
TRBJ2-3	.	TRBV9	.	CASSVGVTNTDTQYF	TGTGCCAGCAGCGTAGGGGTGACTAACACAGATACGCAGTATTTT
TRBJ1-2	TRBD1	TRBV18	few	CASSPQSGQIYGYTF	TGTGCCAGCTCACCACAGTCGGGACAGATCTATGGCTACACCTTC
TRBJ2-3	TRBD2	TRBV30	few	CAWVAGGTDTQYF	TGTGCCTGGGTAGCGGGAGGCACAGATACGCAGTATTTT
TRBJ1-1	TRBD1	TRBV5-5	few	CASSLGGQEILGAFF	TGTGCCAGCAGCTTGGGCGGACAGGAGATCCTAGGGGCTTTCTTT
TRBJ1-2	TRBD1	TRBV4-3	few	CASSQEERTGPYGYTF	TGCGCCAGCAGCCAGGAGGAGAGGACAGGTCCTTATGGCTACACCTTC
TRBJ2-7	.	TRBV4-3	.	CASSQVRREEQYF	TGCGCCAGCAGCCAAGTACGGAGGGAAGAGCAGTACTTC
TRBJ2-5	.	TRBV7-2	few	CASSRGTEETQYF	TGTGCCAGCAGCCGGGGGACAGAAGAGACCCAGTACTTC
TRBJ2-5	.	TRBV19	few	CASSPGPQETQYF	TGTGCCAGTAGTCCGGGTCCACAAGAGACCCAGTACTTC
TRBJ2-7	.	TRBV4-2	many	CASSQDDRPSRGEQYF	TGTGCCAGCAGCCAAGATGACCGGCCCTCAAGGGGCGAGCAGTACTTC
TRBJ1-5	.	TRBV6-6	.	CASSYEHREIKHF	TGTGCCAGCAGTTACGAACATAGGGAGATTAAGCATTTT
TRBJ2-7	TRBD2	TRBV6-5	.	CASGGAPQAEQYF	TGTGCTAGCGGGGGGGCGCCCCAGGCCGAGCAGTACTTC
TRBJ2-7	.	TRBV5-1	.	CASSFSPPSEASYEQYF	TGCGCCAGCAGCTTTAGCCCACCCTCCGAGGCGTCCTACGAGCAGTACTTC
TRBJ1-2	TRBD1	TRBV5-6	.	CASNFGDRDYGYTF	TGTGCCAGCAACTTCGGCGACAGGGACTATGGCTACACCTTC
TRBJ2-7	TRBD2	TRBV7-2	few	CASSLTSETYEQYF	TGTGCCAGCAGCTTGACTAGCGAGACCTACGAGCAGTACTTC
TRBJ2-7	.	TRBV28	.	CASSSQQASSYEQYF	TGTGCCAGCAGTTCCCAACAAGCGAGCTCCTACGAGCAGTACTTC
TRBJ2-1	TRBD2	TRBV11-2	few	CASSFTSGRYNEQFF	TGTGCCAGCAGCTTCACTAGCGGGAGGTACAATGAGCAGTTCTTC
TRBJ1-1	.	TRBV30	few	CAWSVSGIGTEAFF	TGTGCCTGGAGTGTATCAGGCATTGGCACTGAAGCTTTCTTT
TRBJ2-3	.	TRBV9	few	CASSVGTGSSTDTQYF	TGTGCCAGCAGCGTTGGTACAGGGTCTAGCACAGATACGCAGTATTTT
TRBJ2-7	TRBD1	TRBV28	few	CASSLGQGGRYEQYF	TGTGCCAGCAGTCTAGGACAGGGGGGACGCTACGAGCAGTACTTC
TRBJ2-5	TRBD2	TRBV10-3	.	CAIYSGSQETQYF	TGTGCCATCTATAGCGGGAGTCAAGAGACCCAGTACTTC
TRBJ2-3	.	TRBV28	.	CASSEPDTQYF	TGTGCCAGCAGCGAGCCAGATACGCAGTATTTT
TRBJ2-1	.	TRBV20-1	few	CSGLLYNEQFF	TGCAGTGGGCTCCTTTACAATGAGCAGTTCTTC
TRBJ2-7	TRBD2	TRBV10-3	few	CAITDPGTSGTYEQYF	TGTGCCATCACCGACCCCGGGACTAGCGGCACCTACGAGCAGTACTTC
TRBJ1-2	.	TRBV14	.	CASSPRTHDGYTF	TGTGCCAGCAGCCCTAGGACACATGATGGCTACACCTTC
TRBJ2-1	TRBD2	TRBV5-1	few	CASSPNSGTRSHNEQFF	TGCGCCAGCAGCCCAAATAGCGGGACTAGGTCCCACAATGAGCAGTTCTTC
TRBJ1-5	.	TRBV20-1	few	CSATEAQPQHF	TGCAGTGCTACTGAGGCTCAGCCCCAGCATTTT
TRBJ2-2	.	TRBV19	.	CASSRLQGWELFF	TGTGCCAGTAGCCGCTTACAGGGATGGGAGCTGTTTTTT
TRBJ1-1	.	TRBV30	.	CAWGTRTNTEAFF	TGTGCCTGGGGGACAAGGACGAACACTGAAGCTTTCTTT
TRBJ2-5	.	TRBV7-2	.	CASSLSTGETQYF	TGTGCCAGCAGCTTATCCACGGGAGAGACCCAGTACTTC
TRBJ2-3	.	TRBV7-3	few	CASSPQHTDTQYF	TGTGCCAGCAGCCCCCAACACACAGATACGCAGTATTTT
TRBJ2-3	.	TRBV9	.	CASSIRSWADTQYF	TGTGCCAGCAGCATTAGGAGTTGGGCAGATACGCAGTATTTT
TRBJ1-5	.	TRBV30	.	CAWSVGADQPQHF	TGTGCCTGGAGTGTGGGGGCCGATCAGCCCCAGCATTTT